This TCR beta chain comes out of a study of blood T cell repertoires in COVID-19. At the level of the study: Samples representing acute and convalescent COVID-19 were sourced from the United States, Italy and Spain.

The participants were between roughly 18 and 100 years old and came from under 25 US areas. Self-reported history from a screening survey and questionnaire set each donor's cohort. V shed 1 base, J shed 4 bases, and the junction held 1 base outside the gene matches. This CDR3 comprises 13 residues. Looked up from germline, CDR1 is SGHDN and CDR2 is FVKESK. Per the original data handling: Nucleated cell number was recorded as an estimate derived from reference gene primer amplification. Only in-frame clones appear in the TCRdb table, and some are missing; sequencing was by immunoSEQ multiplex PCR. Clone size and V and J calls were adopted from that table, with D and trimming inferred from the DNA. The sample records 400,000 to 550,000 clones, 87% being singletons.

Sequences were obtained from PBMCs or T cells enriched from blood (not recorded which). V gene TRBV14 combines with J gene TRBJ2-7; 7 bases fit TRBD2. This receptor was obtained from a woman aged 18 to 35 with acute COVID-19. The CDR3 DNA follows: TGTGCCAGCAGCCAAGCGCGGGGGTACGAGCAGTACTTC. Protein sequence: CASSQARGYEQYF.